This TCR beta chain is from a study of T-cell reconstitution after alpha-beta-depleted transplantation in children. Study results and caveats: Several hundred rapidly expanded clones from non-depleted graft cells reportedly supplied alpha-beta T cells about two months post-transplant. Certain patients had high TCRbeta diversity at day 60, and it came from recipient T cells and thymic progenitors that survived. T-cell numbers and diversity one year post-transplant derived largely from freshly generated T cells.

Construction of the TCRbeta library involved unique molecular identifiers. Each CDR3 protein is one row after TCRdb ran MiXCR on the PCR reads. The data contain under 100,000 distinct CDR3 sequences, 15% of them seen just once; the ten biggest clones take up around 20%. There are a few counts of this clonotype. The antigen is undetermined. This specimen consisted of PBMCs, mostly from graft donor cells, obtained 180 days after TCRalphabeta/CD19-depleted stem cell transplant. This clonotype was sampled from a male patient between 2 and 9 years old who had a stem cell transplant for acute lymphoblastic leukemia, so the T cells may come from the graft donor.

Here the CDR3 DNA reads TGTGCCAGCAGTTTATATAGACAGGGAACCTACGAGCAGTACTTC. Translating gives CASSLYRQGTYEQYF. The chain couples TRBV27 to TRBJ2-7; 7 positions agree with TRBD1. Germline V gene data show CDR1 as MNHEY and CDR2 as SMNVEV (reference sequence). With 1 base clipped from V and 2 bases from J, the junction kept 5 bases outside the gene matches. The CDR3 covers 15 residues.